This TCR beta chain was documented in a study of cytomegalovirus exposure and HLA in healthy donors. The V end lost 8 bases, the J end lost 2 bases, and 13 bases lay between the germline ends. The CDR3 length is 13 residues. The germline V gene has CDR1 MNHEY and CDR2 SMNVEV (reference sequence). The donors belonged to the approximately 120-subject validation cohort, separate from the roughly 600-subject first cohort. The method was immunoSEQ multiplex PCR; TCRdb's version includes in-frame clones alone and lacks a portion of them. The sample has under 250,000 clones; just over 90% are singletons. The sequence came from a woman in her late teens or twenties in good health and CMV-seronegative. This chain uses TRBV27 with TRBJ2-7; no firm D call. The specimen was PBMCs. The DNA for the CDR3 is TGTGCCAGCCAGATGGGCCCTACCTACGAGCAGTACTTC. This encodes CASQMGPTYEQYF.